The 19 T cell receptor beta chains below all came from one sample that was sequenced in a study of CD8 T cells in Susac syndrome. RNA totalling roughly 0.5 to 1 ug underwent reverse transcription with random hexamers. From the immunoSEQ multiplex PCR reads, TCRdb called clonotypes with MiXCR, one entry per CDR3 protein. This table has tens of thousands of distinct CDR3 sequences, 90% to 95% appearing once. Input material: CD8+ T cells from PBMCs. The receptor set was obtained from a human donor with multiple sclerosis.

This rearrangement joins TRBV30 to TRBJ2-3; TRBD1 agrees at 9 bases. The V and J ends lost 2 bases and 0 bases, in that order; junction bases with no gene match: 6. The CDR3 covers 16 residues. Per germline, CDR1 GTSNPN and CDR2 SVGIG (reference sequence). CDR3 loop: CAWSPGTGQSTDTQYF. CDR3 coding DNA: TGTGCCTGGAGTCCCGGGACAGGGCAAAGCACAGATACGCAGTATTTT.

This sequence joins TRBV29-1 and TRBJ2-2, with D uncertain. Germline CDR1 and CDR2: SQVTM and ANQGSEA. The CDR3 sequence is 14 residues long. Trimming left V 3 bases short and J 0 bases short, with 8 bases between. The CDR3 sequence: CSVEWFANTGELFF. CDR3 in DNA: TGCAGCGTTGAGTGGTTCGCGAACACCGGGGAGCTGTTTTTT.

The gene calls are TRBV7-9 and TRBJ1-2; D gene ambiguous. Trimming took off 4 bases at V and 8 bases at J, with 17 bases between the two ends. The CDR3 runs to 14 residues. Germline values: CDR1 SEHNR, CDR2 FQNEAQ (reference sequence). The CDR3 DNA sequence: TGTGCCAGCAGCTCTAGCCTCGGGCCCCCCGGCTACACCTTC. Protein sequence: CASSSSLGPPGYTF. The full variable domain, completed using reference TRBV7-9 and TRBJ1-2, is DTGVSQNPRHKITKRGQNVTFRCDPISEHNRLYWYRQTLGQGPEFLTYFQNEAQLEKSRLLSDRFSAERPKGSFSTLEIQRTEQGDSAMYLCASSSSLGPPGYTFGSGTRLTVV.

The chain is built from TRBV24-1 and TRBJ2-1; D is perhaps TRBD2 (6 bases). Germline assignment: CDR1 KGHDR and CDR2 SFDVKD. CDR3 length equals 14 residues. V was trimmed by 5 bases and J by 2 bases, leaving 9 bases between them. The CDR3 DNA reads TGTGCCACCAGTGTCGGGAGTACCTACAATGAGCAGTTCTTC. Translated: CATSVGSTYNEQFF.

This clonotype has only one observation. The rearrangement links TRBV20-1 to TRBJ1-2; D not certain. CDR1 and CDR2 (germline): DFQATT, SNEGSKA (reference sequence). Trimming stripped 5 bases from V and 4 bases from J, with 14 bases between. The CDR3 totals 13 residues. The CDR3: CSAGLGSIYGYTF. CDR3 bases: TGCAGTGCTGGTCTGGGGAGTATCTATGGCTACACCTTC.

This chain connects TRBV2 to TRBJ1-2; TRBD1 is a possible D gene (6 bases). CDR1 is SNHLY, CDR2 FYNNEI, per germline. Trimming removed 7 bases at V and 2 bases at J, with 14 bases between. The CDR3 is made up of 14 amino acids. This CDR3 is CASILGGSNYGYTF. CDR3 bases: TGTGCCAGCATTCTCGGGGGCTCCAACTATGGCTACACCTTC. The full variable domain, in which reference TRBV2 and TRBJ1-2 provide the parts outside the CDR3, is EPEVTQTPSHQVTQMGQEVILRCVPISNHLYFYWYRQILGQKVEFLVSFYNNEISEKSEIFDDQFSVERPDGSNFTLKIRSTKLEDSAMYFCASILGGSNYGYTFGSGTRLTVV.

This chain connects TRBV4-3 to TRBJ1-2; D gene unclear. V was pared by 0 bases and J by 5 bases, with 10 bases between. There are 14 residues in the CDR3. Germline V gene sequence: CDR1 LGHNA, CDR2 YSLEER. The CDR3 sequence is CASSQDGSAYGYTF. The CDR3 DNA follows: TGCGCCAGCAGCCAAGATGGGTCCGCTTATGGCTACACCTTC.

The rearrangement links TRBV7-8 to TRBJ2-5, with TRBD2 matching over 10 bases. The junction had 10 bases not matched to a gene; V was cut back by 2 bases and J by 4 bases. Per the germline V gene, CDR1 is SGHVS and CDR2 is FQNEAQ. This CDR3 is 17 amino acids long. The CDR3 sequence is CASSLWLAGEMRETQYF. DNA of the CDR3: TGTGCCAGCAGCTTATGGCTAGCGGGAGAAATGAGAGAGACCCAGTACTTC.

The genes are TRBV10-3 and TRBJ1-1; D unclear. CDR1 and CDR2 from the germline V gene are ENHRY and SYGVKD. The V and J ends lost 0 bases and 4 bases respectively, with 9 bases between them. The CDR3 has 14 amino acids. CDR3 loop: CAISESEAGTEAFF. The CDR3 bases are TGTGCCATCAGTGAGTCTGAGGCGGGCACTGAAGCTTTCTTT.

The chain carries TRBV27 and TRBJ1-1; D is unresolved. The CDR3 runs to 15 residues. Germline assignment: CDR1 MNHEY and CDR2 SMNVEV (reference sequence). Trimming removed 3 bases at V and 1 base at J, with 12 bases between. CDR3 amino acids: CASSLLSSTNTEAFF. DNA for the CDR3: TGTGCCAGCAGTTTGCTAAGTTCAACGAACACTGAAGCTTTCTTT.

The V call is TRBV14, the J call TRBJ2-3; no reliable D call. The germline V gene encodes CDR1 SGHDN and CDR2 FVKESK. The V end was cut by 0 bases, the J end by 7 bases, with 11 bases between. The CDR3 totals 14 residues. This CDR3 reads CASSQDVWANTQYF. The CDR3 nucleotides read TGTGCCAGCAGCCAAGATGTTTGGGCAAATACGCAGTATTTT. Full variable domain (missing parts from reference TRBV14 and TRBJ2-3): EAGVTQFPSHSVIEKGQTVTLRCDPISGHDNLYWYRRVMGKEIKFLLHFVKESKQDESGMPNNRFLAERTGGTYSTLKVQPAELEDSGVYFCASSQDVWANTQYFGPGTRLTVL.

The V gene is TRBV5-6, the J gene TRBJ2-7; 8 bases map to TRBD1. Trimming cost V 4 bases and J 3 bases; bases outside gene matches: 9. The germline gives CDR1 SGHDT, CDR2 YYEEEE. The CDR3 contains 15 residues. CDR3 bases: TGTGCCAGCAGCCCGTCCGCCGGGACAGGCTACGAGCAGTACTTC. It is translated as CASSPSAGTGYEQYF.

CDR3 sequence (DNA): TGTGCCAGCAGTTTTGGGGTCATGAACACTGAAGCTTTCTTT. Translation: CASSFGVMNTEAFF. The chain uses TRBV27 and TRBJ1-1; D gene ambiguous. This CDR3 has 14 amino acids. V was clipped by 3 bases and J by 0 bases, with 8 bases between them. Germline CDR1 is MNHEY and CDR2 is SMNVEV (reference sequence).

The V gene is TRBV28, the J gene TRBJ2-7; no clear D gene. In germline, CDR1 is MDHEN, CDR2 SYDVKM. CDR3 length equals 13 residues. Between the trimmed V and J ends, which lost 7 bases and 0 bases, there was a span of 10 bases. The CDR3 loop reads CASNVDGSYEQYF. DNA for the CDR3: TGTGCCAGCAACGTAGACGGCTCCTACGAGCAGTACTTC.

The rearrangement joins TRBV5-1 to TRBJ1-1, with TRBD1 matching over 10 bases. There are 12 residues in the CDR3. With V trimmed by 3 bases and J by 10 bases, 3 bases remained unmatched. Germline CDR1 reads SGHRS; CDR2 reads YFSETQ. This CDR3 reads CASSWDRGLAFF. Here the CDR3 DNA reads TGCGCCAGCAGCTGGGACAGGGGTTTAGCTTTCTTT.

The rearrangement uses TRBV19 and TRBJ1-2; D may be TRBD1 (6 bases). Trimming shortened V by 5 bases and J by 1 base, and 17 bases separated the two germline ends. The CDR3 length is 16 residues. The germline gives CDR1 LNHDA, CDR2 SQIVND (reference sequence). The CDR3 nucleotides are TGTGCCAGTAGTCCATGGGGGGCAGTCCTTAACTATGGCTACACCTTC. Translation: CASSPWGAVLNYGYTF.

The CDR3 sequence: CASKWIGRNQPQHF. The CDR3 nucleotides read TGTGCCAGCAAATGGATAGGCAGAAATCAGCCCCAGCATTTT. This sequence joins TRBV28 and TRBJ1-5, with D unresolved. Germline V gene sequence: CDR1 MDHEN, CDR2 SYDVKM. The CDR3 consists of 14 residues. V shed 7 bases and J shed 4 bases, with 14 bases lying between them.

The rearrangement uses TRBV6-2 or TRBV6-3 and TRBJ1-1; 9 bases are shared with TRBD1. Germline V gene lookup returns CDR1 MNHEY and CDR2 SVGEGT. The CDR3 has 15 amino acids. The junction had 2 bases not matched to a gene; V was cut back by 2 bases and J by 1 base. This CDR3 reads CASSYAGQGNTEAFF. The CDR3 region has the DNA TGTGCCAGCAGTTACGCGGGACAGGGGAACACTGAAGCTTTCTTT.

The chain joins TRBV24-1 to TRBJ2-2, with D possibly matching TRBD1 (6 bases). This CDR3 contains 14 residues. Trimming took 0 bases from V and 5 from J, leaving 6 bases between them. Germline CDR1 is KGHDR and CDR2 is SFDVKD. CDR3 sequence reads: CATSDLRGTGELFF. CDR3 in DNA: TGTGCCACCAGTGATTTGAGGGGGACCGGGGAGCTGTTTTTT.